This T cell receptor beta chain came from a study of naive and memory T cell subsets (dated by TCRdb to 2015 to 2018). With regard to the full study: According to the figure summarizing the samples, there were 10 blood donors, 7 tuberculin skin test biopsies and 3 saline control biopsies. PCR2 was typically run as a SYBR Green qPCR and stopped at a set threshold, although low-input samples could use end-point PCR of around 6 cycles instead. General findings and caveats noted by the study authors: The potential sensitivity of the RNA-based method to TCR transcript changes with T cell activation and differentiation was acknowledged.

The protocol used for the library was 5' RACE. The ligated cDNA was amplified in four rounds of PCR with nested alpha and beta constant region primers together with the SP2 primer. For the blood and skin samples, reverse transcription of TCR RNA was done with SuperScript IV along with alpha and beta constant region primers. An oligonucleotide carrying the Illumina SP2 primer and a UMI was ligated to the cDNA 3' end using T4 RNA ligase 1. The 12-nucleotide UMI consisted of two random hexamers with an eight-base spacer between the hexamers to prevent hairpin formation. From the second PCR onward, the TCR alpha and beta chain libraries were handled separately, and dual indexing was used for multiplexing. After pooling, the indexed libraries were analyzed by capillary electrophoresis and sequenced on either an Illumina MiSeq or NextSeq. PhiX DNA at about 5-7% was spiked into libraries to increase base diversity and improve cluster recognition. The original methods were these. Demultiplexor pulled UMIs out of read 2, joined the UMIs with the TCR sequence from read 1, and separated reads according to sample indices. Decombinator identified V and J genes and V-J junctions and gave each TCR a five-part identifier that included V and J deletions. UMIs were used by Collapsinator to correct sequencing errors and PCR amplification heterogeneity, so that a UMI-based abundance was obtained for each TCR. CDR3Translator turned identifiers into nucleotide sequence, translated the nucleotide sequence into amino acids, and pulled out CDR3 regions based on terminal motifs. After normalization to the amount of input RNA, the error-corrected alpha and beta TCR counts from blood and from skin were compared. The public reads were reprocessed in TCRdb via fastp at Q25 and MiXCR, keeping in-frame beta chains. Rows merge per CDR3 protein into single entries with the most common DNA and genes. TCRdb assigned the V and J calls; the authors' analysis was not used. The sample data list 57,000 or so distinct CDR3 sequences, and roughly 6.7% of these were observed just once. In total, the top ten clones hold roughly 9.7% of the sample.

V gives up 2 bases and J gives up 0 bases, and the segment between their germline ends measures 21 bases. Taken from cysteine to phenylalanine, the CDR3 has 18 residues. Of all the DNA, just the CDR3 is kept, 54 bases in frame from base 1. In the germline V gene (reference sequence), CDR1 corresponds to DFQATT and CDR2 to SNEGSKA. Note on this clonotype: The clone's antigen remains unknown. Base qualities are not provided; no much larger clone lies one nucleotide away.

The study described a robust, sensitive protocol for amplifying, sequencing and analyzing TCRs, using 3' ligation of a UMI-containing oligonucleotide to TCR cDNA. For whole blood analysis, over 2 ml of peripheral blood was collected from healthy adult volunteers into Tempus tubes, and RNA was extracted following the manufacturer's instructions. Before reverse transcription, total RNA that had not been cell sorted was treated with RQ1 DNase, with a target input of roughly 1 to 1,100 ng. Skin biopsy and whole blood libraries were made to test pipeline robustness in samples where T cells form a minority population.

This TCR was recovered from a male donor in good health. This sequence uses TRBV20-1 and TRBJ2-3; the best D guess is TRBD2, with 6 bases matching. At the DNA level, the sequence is TGCAGTGCTAGACCTCCGGGACTCCGAATAACCAGCACAGATACGCAGTATTTT. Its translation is CSARPPGLRITSTDTQYF.